A single sample is the source of the 4 T cell receptor beta chains below, sequenced in a study of shared clonotypes between healthy human individuals. TCRdb's copy holds only in-frame clones and misses some; the assay was immunoSEQ multiplex PCR. The sample carries fewer than 2.5 million clones, under 95% recorded once. The sequenced sample was naive CD4+ T cells from PBMCs. Subset meaning: CD45RA+ positively selected. Receptors originate from a man younger than 30 in good health. Some clones in this sample may be carry-over from other donors' samples.

V usage is TRBV5-1 and J usage is TRBJ1-2; the match to TRBD1 covers 7 bases. The germline V gene encodes CDR1 SGHRS and CDR2 YFSETQ. The length of the CDR3 is 14 residues. With 1 base clipped from V and 8 bases from J, the junction kept 8 bases outside the gene matches. The CDR3 protein is CASSLTGDAEGYTF. DNA of the CDR3: TGCGCCAGCAGCTTGACAGGGGACGCCGAGGGCTACACCTTC.

As concerns this clone: This CDR3 is also generated by other DNA sequences in the sample. This chain uses TRBV2 with TRBJ2-2, with TRBD1 matching over 7 bases. Trimming removed 8 bases from V and 2 bases from J; junction bases left unmatched: 5. From germline, CDR1 is SNHLY and CDR2 FYNNEI. The CDR3 contains 14 residues. The CDR3 DNA reads as TGTGCCAGCGCCGGGACAGCTAACACCGGGGAGCTGTTTTTT. It encodes CASAGTANTGELFF.

V usage is TRBV30 and J usage is TRBJ2-5; 10 nucleotides match TRBD2. Looked up from germline, CDR1 is GTSNPN and CDR2 is SVGIG (reference sequence). The CDR3 loop spans 13 amino acids. CDR3 protein: CTLSGGGQETQYF. As DNA, the CDR3 is TGTACCCTAAGCGGGGGGGGTCAAGAGACCCAGTACTTC.

For this clone: At one end, the junction sequence differs from germline, possibly due to a read error. Other DNA sequences of this sample code for an identical CDR3. The chain links TRBV20-1 to TRBJ2-7, with 9 bases fitting TRBD2. The CDR3 contains 11 residues. The germline V gene encodes CDR1 DFQATT and CDR2 SNEGSKA (reference sequence). The CDR3 is CSGRGSYEQYF. The DNA for the CDR3 is TGTAGCGGGAGAGGGTCCTACGAGCAGTACTTC.